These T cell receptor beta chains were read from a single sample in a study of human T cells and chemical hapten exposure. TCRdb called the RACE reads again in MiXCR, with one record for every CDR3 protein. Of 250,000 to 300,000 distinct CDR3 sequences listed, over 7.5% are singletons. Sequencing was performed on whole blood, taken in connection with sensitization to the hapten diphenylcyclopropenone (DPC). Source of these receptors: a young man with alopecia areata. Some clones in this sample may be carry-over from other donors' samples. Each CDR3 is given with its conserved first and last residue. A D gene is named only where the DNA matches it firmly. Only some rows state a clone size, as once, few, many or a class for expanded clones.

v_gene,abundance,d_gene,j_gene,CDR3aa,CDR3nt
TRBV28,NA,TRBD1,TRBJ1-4,CASSWVATGGQEKLFF,TGTGCCAGCAGTTGGGTTGCGACAGGGGGCCAAGAAAAACTGTTTTTT
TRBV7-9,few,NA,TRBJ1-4,CASSLYGVQEKLFF,TGTGCCAGCAGCTTATACGGGGTTCAGGAAAAACTGTTTTTT
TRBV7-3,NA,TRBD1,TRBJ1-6,CASSLQGQGGSPLHF,TGTGCCAGCAGCTTACAAGGACAGGGAGGATCACCCCTCCACTTT
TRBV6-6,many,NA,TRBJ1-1,CASSYARAFGFMVNTEAFF,TGTGCCAGCAGTTACGCTCGCGCCTTCGGGTTTATGGTGAACACTGAAGCTTTCTTT
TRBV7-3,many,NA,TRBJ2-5,CASSLGVTEETQYF,TGTGCCAGCAGCTTAGGAGTGACAGAAGAGACCCAGTACTTC
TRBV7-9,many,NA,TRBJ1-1,CASSFDDRSTEAFF,TGTGCCAGCAGCTTCGATGACAGGTCGACTGAAGCTTTCTTT
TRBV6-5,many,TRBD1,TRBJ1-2,CASSLGQAPYGYTF,TGTGCCAGCAGTCTGGGACAGGCGCCCTATGGCTACACCTTC
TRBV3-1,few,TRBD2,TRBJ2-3,CASSQDPFSGGDTDTQYF,TGTGCCAGCAGCCAAGATCCCTTTAGCGGGGGAGACACAGATACGCAGTATTTT
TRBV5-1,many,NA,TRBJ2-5,CASSLGQQETQYF,TGCGCCAGCAGCTTGGGGCAGCAAGAGACCCAGTACTTC
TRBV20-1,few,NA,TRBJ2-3,CSASRDPRADTQYF,TGCAGTGCTAGCCGGGACCCTAGAGCGGATACGCAGTATTTT
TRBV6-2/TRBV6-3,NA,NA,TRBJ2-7,CASSYPSPEQYF,TGTGCCAGCAGTTATCCCTCCCCCGAGCAGTACTTC
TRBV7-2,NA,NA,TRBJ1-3,CASSLAVPHSGNTIYF,TGTGCCAGCAGCTTAGCGGTCCCCCACTCTGGAAACACCATATATTTT
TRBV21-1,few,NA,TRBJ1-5,CASSGQLTSVSSSNQPQHF,TGTGCCAGCAGCGGGCAACTCACCTCGGTGAGTAGTAGCAATCAGCCCCAGCATTTT
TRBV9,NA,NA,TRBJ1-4,CASSVDSATNEKLFF,TGTGCCAGCAGCGTCGACAGCGCAACTAATGAAAAACTGTTTTTT
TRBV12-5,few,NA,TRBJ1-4,CASGLAGQYNEKLFF,TGTGCTAGTGGTTTGGCAGGACAGTATAATGAAAAACTGTTTTTT
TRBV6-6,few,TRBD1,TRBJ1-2,CASRNRRGTYGYTF,TGTGCCAGCAGAAACCGCAGGGGGACCTATGGCTACACCTTC
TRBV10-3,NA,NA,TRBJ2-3,CAISDYRDGTDTQYF,TGTGCCATCAGTGACTACAGGGATGGCACAGATACGCAGTATTTT
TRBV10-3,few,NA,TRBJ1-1,CAISHPGSNTEAFF,TGTGCCATCAGTCACCCAGGGAGTAACACTGAAGCTTTCTTT
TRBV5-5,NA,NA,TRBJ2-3,CASSFEYTDTQYF,TGTGCCAGCAGCTTTGAGTACACAGATACGCAGTATTTT
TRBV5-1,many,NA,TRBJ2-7,CASRLGQSYEQYF,TGCGCCAGCAGGCTTGGCCAGTCCTACGAGCAGTACTTC
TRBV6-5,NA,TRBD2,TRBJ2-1,CASSHSGGTLYNEQFF,TGTGCCAGCAGCCATAGCGGGGGGACCCTTTACAATGAGCAGTTCTTC